A single sample gave rise to the 22 T cell receptor beta chains below, sequenced in a study of long-term antiretroviral therapy in people with HIV. This was the immunoSEQ v3.0 assay at survey level. The table came from immunoSEQ multiplex PCR; TCRdb's copy has only in-frame clones and leaves some out. The data show tens of thousands of clones, roughly 85% seen once. Source: unsorted PBMCs, taken roughly 3.5 years after starting antiretroviral therapy. The receptors here all came from a man younger than 35 with HIV.

The chain is built from TRBV18 and TRBJ1-1; a possible D gene is TRBD1 (6 bases). Trimming removed 3 bases at V and 6 bases at J, with 20 bases between. CDR3 length equals 16 residues. Germline assignment: CDR1 KGHSH and CDR2 LQKENI. CDR3: CASSPKAGGRSPEAFF. The CDR3 DNA reads as TGTGCCAGCTCACCCAAGGCGGGGGGCCGTAGCCCTGAAGCTTTCTTT.

V is TRBV11-2 and J is TRBJ1-2; 8 bases map to TRBD1. V shed 6 bases, J shed 2 bases, and the junction held 5 bases outside the gene matches. Germline V CDR1 and CDR2: SGHAT, FQNNGV. This CDR3 is 14 amino acids long. Here the CDR3 DNA reads TGTGCCAGCAGGGGCAGACAGGGGAACTATGGCTACACCTTC. This gives the protein CASRGRQGNYGYTF.

The chain carries TRBV5-5 and TRBJ2-7, with a possible D match to TRBD1 (6 bases). This CDR3 contains 13 residues. The germline V and J ends were trimmed by 2 bases and 4 bases, with 10 bases remaining between them. Germline assignment: CDR1 SGHKS and CDR2 YYEKEE (reference sequence). This CDR3 is CASSLKQGYEQYF. The CDR3 coding sequence is TGTGCCAGCAGCTTAAAACAGGGTTACGAGCAGTACTTC.

This clone has just one count. The chain is built from TRBV19 and TRBJ2-1; TRBD2 aligns across 12 bases. The CDR3 covers 16 residues. The V gene's germline CDR1 is LNHDA and CDR2 SQIVND (reference sequence). The ends lost 6 bases at V and 0 bases at J; junction bases unmatched: 3. The CDR3 DNA reads TGTGCCAGTAGCGGACTAGCGGGGAACTCCTACAATGAGCAGTTCTTC. It yields the protein CASSGLAGNSYNEQFF. The whole variable domain, filled in from reference TRBV19 and TRBJ2-1, reads DGGITQSPKYLFRKEGQNVTLSCEQNLNHDAMYWYRQDPGQGLRLIYYSQIVNDFQKGDIAEGYSVSREKKESFPLTVTSAQKNPTAFYLCASSGLAGNSYNEQFFGPGTRLTVL.

As DNA, the CDR3 is TGTGCCAGTGGGGAGGGGGGGTATGGCTCTGGAAACACCATATATTTT. As protein: CASGEGGYGSGNTIYF. The rearrangement links TRBV19 to TRBJ1-3, with D perhaps matching TRBD1 (6 bases). V was trimmed by 8 bases and J by 0 bases, leaving 17 bases between them. Germline CDR1 reads LNHDA; CDR2 reads SQIVND (reference sequence). The CDR3 is made up of 16 amino acids.

The chain links TRBV5-1 to TRBJ2-3; D is unclear. CDR3 length: 15 amino acids. The V and J ends lost 4 bases and 10 bases respectively, with 22 bases between them. In germline, CDR1 is SGHRS, CDR2 YFSETQ. CDR3 nucleotide sequence: TGCGCCAGCAGCCCTCTCGGTAGCCGAGCGCAACCGCAGTATTTT. Amino acids: CASSPLGSRAQPQYF.

This chain links TRBV9 with TRBJ1-3; 7 bases line up with TRBD1. Trimming cost V 5 bases and J 4 bases; bases outside gene matches: 9. Looked up from germline, CDR1 is SGDLS and CDR2 is YYNGEE. The CDR3 is made up of 15 amino acids. The CDR3 nucleotides are TGTGCCAGCAGTCGGACAGGCGGAGAGGGAAACACCATATATTTT. Translation gives CASSRTGGEGNTIYF.

This clone was counted once. This chain joins TRBV18 and TRBJ1-1; a possible D gene is TRBD1 (6 bases). Germline-derived CDR1 and CDR2 are KGHSH and LQKENI. V shed 3 bases and J shed 6 bases, with 17 bases lying between them. The CDR3 is 15 amino acids. The CDR3 protein is CASSPPMGGTSEAFF. The CDR3 region has the DNA TGTGCCAGCTCACCCCCTATGGGGGGCACGTCTGAAGCTTTCTTT.

The chain recombines TRBV7-9 with TRBJ1-2, with D unresolved. The CDR3 runs to 17 residues. Trimming cost V 2 bases and J 8 bases, with 24 bases left between them. Germline assignment: CDR1 SEHNR and CDR2 FQNEAQ (reference sequence). The CDR3 loop is CASSLYSREDLWWGYTF. CDR3 bases: TGTGCCAGCAGCTTATATTCTAGGGAGGACCTGTGGTGGGGCTACACCTTC.

J is TRBJ2-2 and V is TRBV19, with 8 bases aligning to TRBD1. V shed 3 bases and J 5 bases; nucleotides not matched to a gene: 2. This CDR3 comprises 14 residues. Germline CDR1 LNHDA, CDR2 SQIVND (reference sequence). The chain's CDR3 is CASSIQGATGELFF. CDR3 coding DNA: TGTGCCAGTAGTATTCAGGGGGCGACCGGGGAGCTGTTTTTT.

This clone turned up a few times. The chain joins TRBV6-5 to TRBJ1-1, with D perhaps matching TRBD1 (5 bases). The V gene lost 7 bases and the J gene lost 7 bases, with 7 bases spanning the gap. Germline lookup yields CDR1 MNHEY and CDR2 SVGAGI. This CDR3 comprises 10 residues. The CDR3 loop reads CASNDSEAFF. For the CDR3, the DNA is TGTGCCAGCAATGACAGTGAAGCTTTCTTT.

This rearrangement joins TRBV15 to TRBJ1-2, with D maybe TRBD1 (5 bases). The CDR3 contains 15 residues. Trimming took 1 base from V and 8 from J, leaving 17 bases between them. From germline, CDR1 is LNHNV and CDR2 YYDKDF (reference sequence). CDR3 nucleotide sequence: TGTGCCACCAGCAGAGGGAGGAGGGGCCCTCGAGGCTACACCTTC. It is translated as CATSRGRRGPRGYTF.

This clone came up once. The gene calls are TRBV27 and TRBJ2-7; weak D call: TRBD2 (6 bases). Trimming shortened V by 4 bases and J by 2 bases, and 12 bases separated the two germline ends. Per the germline V gene, CDR1 is MNHEY and CDR2 is SMNVEV (reference sequence). This CDR3 is 14 amino acids long. In nucleotides, the CDR3 is TGTGCCAGCAGTTCCGGGACTGGACCCTACGAGCAGTACTTC. Its translation is CASSSGTGPYEQYF.

The chain joins TRBV2 to TRBJ1-2; 8 positions agree with TRBD1. This CDR3 region has 14 residues. V lost 3 bases to trimming and J lost 1 base; unmatched junction nucleotides: 1. Germline V gene sequence: CDR1 SNHLY, CDR2 FYNNEI. The CDR3 reads CASSDDRGNYGYTF. CDR3 DNA: TGTGCCAGCAGTGATGACAGGGGTAACTATGGCTACACCTTC. Full variable domain (rest looked up from reference TRBV2 and TRBJ1-2): EPEVTQTPSHQVTQMGQEVILRCVPISNHLYFYWYRQILGQKVEFLVSFYNNEISEKSEIFDDQFSVERPDGSNFTLKIRSTKLEDSAMYFCASSDDRGNYGYTFGSGTRLTVV.

The V and J genes are TRBV19 and TRBJ2-1; 8 bases are a match to TRBD1. This CDR3 comprises 14 residues. Germline V CDR1 and CDR2: LNHDA, SQIVND (reference sequence). V was clipped by 4 bases and J by 5 bases; unmatched bases: 4. CDR3 bases: TGTGCCAGTAGTAGCGACAGGGGTGACAATGAGCAGTTCTTC. This codes for CASSSDRGDNEQFF.

The chain couples TRBV7-6 to TRBJ1-1; D is undetermined. Germline-derived CDR1 and CDR2 are SGHVS and FNYEAQ. This CDR3 comprises 15 residues. The V gene lost 1 base and the J gene lost 2 bases, with 11 bases spanning the gap. CDR3: CASSLESTDNTEAFF. CDR3 nucleotides: TGTGCCAGCAGCTTAGAGTCGACGGACAACACTGAAGCTTTCTTT.

The chain has TRBV7-9 and TRBJ1-1; TRBD1 is a possible D gene (5 bases). This CDR3 has 15 amino acids. The V end was cut by 0 bases, the J end by 1 base, with 9 bases between. Germline V gives CDR1 SEHNR, CDR2 FQNEAQ (reference sequence). In DNA form, the CDR3 reads TGTGCCAGCAGCTTAGCGGGGGGAAGGAACACTGAAGCTTTCTTT. Encoded protein: CASSLAGGRNTEAFF.

The J gene is TRBJ2-1, the V gene TRBV7-9, with 12 positions matching TRBD2. After removal of 5 bases from V and 8 bases from J, the junction contained 7 bases not matched to a gene. This CDR3 spans 15 amino acids. Germline CDR1 SEHNR, CDR2 FQNEAQ (reference sequence). CDR3 DNA: TGTGCCAGCAGCCGACTAGCGGGAGTAACAGATGAGCAGTTCTTC. Residues: CASSRLAGVTDEQFF.

V is TRBV14 and J is TRBJ2-3; either TRBD1 or TRBD2 may supply D (5 bases each). There are 15 residues in the CDR3. The germline V and J ends were trimmed by 4 bases and 6 bases, with 17 bases remaining between them. Germline values: CDR1 SGHDN, CDR2 FVKESK. CDR3 residues: CASSRGFRDQDTQYF. In DNA form, the CDR3 reads TGTGCCAGCAGCCGGGGGTTCAGGGACCAGGATACGCAGTATTTT.

This clone appeared a single time. The rearrangement links TRBV5-4 to TRBJ2-2; D is perhaps TRBD2 (7 bases). The ends were cut back, 5 bases at V and 3 bases at J, with 11 bases in the middle. CDR1 is SGHNT and CDR2 is YYREEE in the germline V gene (reference sequence). The CDR3 covers 14 residues. Here the CDR3 reads CASRGGLDTGELFF. CDR3 sequence (DNA): TGTGCCAGCAGGGGGGGGCTTGACACCGGGGAGCTGTTTTTT.

The V gene is TRBV6-6, the J gene TRBJ1-2; 7 nucleotides agree with TRBD1. V gave up 2 bases and J gave up 2 bases; unmatched junction bases: 5. The CDR3 extends over 15 amino acids. Germline V gene lookup returns CDR1 MNHNY and CDR2 SVGAGI (reference sequence). The CDR3 loop is CASSYARDRNYGYTF. As DNA, the CDR3 is TGTGCCAGCAGTTACGCGAGGGACAGAAACTATGGCTACACCTTC.

This clone was seen once. The DNA of the CDR3 is TGTGCCAGTAATCACCGGACAACCTTTGGAAACACCATATATTTT. Translation gives CASNHRTTFGNTIYF. The chain links TRBV19 to TRBJ1-3; a possible D gene is TRBD1 (5 bases). Trimming removed 7 bases at V and 3 bases at J, with 16 bases between. CDR3 length: 15 residues. Germline assignment: CDR1 LNHDA and CDR2 SQIVND (reference sequence).